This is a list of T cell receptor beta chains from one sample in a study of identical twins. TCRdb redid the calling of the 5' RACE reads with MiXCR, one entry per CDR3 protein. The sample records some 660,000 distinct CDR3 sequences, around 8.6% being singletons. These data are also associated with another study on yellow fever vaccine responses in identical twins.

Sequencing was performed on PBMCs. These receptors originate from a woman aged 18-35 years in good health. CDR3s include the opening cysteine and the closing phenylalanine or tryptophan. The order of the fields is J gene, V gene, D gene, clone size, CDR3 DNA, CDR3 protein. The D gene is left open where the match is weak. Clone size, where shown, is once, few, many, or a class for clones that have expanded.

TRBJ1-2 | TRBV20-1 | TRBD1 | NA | TGCAGTGCTAGAGACTTGGACAGGGAGTTTTATGGCTACACCTTC | CSARDLDREFYGYTF
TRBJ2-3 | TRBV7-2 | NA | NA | TGTGCCAGCAGCTTAGTAGAATTGAATACGCAGTATTTT | CASSLVELNTQYF
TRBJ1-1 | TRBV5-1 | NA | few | TGCGCCAGCAGGCCGGGCGAGAACACTGAAGCTTTCTTT | CASRPGENTEAFF
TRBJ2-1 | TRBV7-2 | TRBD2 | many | TGTGCCAGCAGCTCGACCCCGACTAGCGGGATCGGTACTGAGCAGTTCTTC | CASSSTPTSGIGTEQFF
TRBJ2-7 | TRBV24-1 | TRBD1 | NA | TGTGCCACCAGTGATGCAGGACAGGGGGCTGGTGAGCAGTACTTC | CATSDAGQGAGEQYF
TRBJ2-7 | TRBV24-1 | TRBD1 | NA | TGTGCCACCAGTGACCGGTCGGACAGGGGGCAGGGGTACGAGCAGTACTTC | CATSDRSDRGQGYEQYF
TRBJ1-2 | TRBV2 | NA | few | TGTGCCAGCAGCCAATGGTTAGACCCCTATGGCTACACCTTC | CASSQWLDPYGYTF
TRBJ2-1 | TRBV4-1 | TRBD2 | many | TGCGCCAGCAGCCAGACCGCGGGACTAGCGGGTACATACAATGAGCAGTTCTTC | CASSQTAGLAGTYNEQFF
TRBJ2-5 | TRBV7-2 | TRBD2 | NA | TGTGCCAGCAGCACCCGGGGAGGGTTCGTGACCCAGTACTTC | CASSTRGGFVTQYF
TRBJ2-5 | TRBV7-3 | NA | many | TGTGCCAGCAGCTTCGGGATTGGAGAGACCCAGTACTTC | CASSFGIGETQYF
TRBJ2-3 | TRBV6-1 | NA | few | TGTGCCAGCAGTCCACTGATTTCAGGGGCAGGTGATACGCAGTATTTT | CASSPLISGAGDTQYF
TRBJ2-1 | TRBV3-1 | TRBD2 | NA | TGTGCCAGCAGCCACCTGGGGACTAGCGGGTACAATGAGCAGTTCTTC | CASSHLGTSGYNEQFF
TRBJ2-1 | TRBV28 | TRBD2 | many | TGTGCCACCCTTAGCGGGAGCCCCTACAATGAGCAGTTCTTC | CATLSGSPYNEQFF
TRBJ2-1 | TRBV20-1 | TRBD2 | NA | TGCAGTGCGGACGGGGGGGCCCGTGAGCAGTTCTTC | CSADGGAREQFF
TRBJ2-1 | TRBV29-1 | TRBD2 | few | TGCAGCGTTGCACCGGGACTAGCGCCCCGATACTCCTACAATGAGCAGTTCTTC | CSVAPGLAPRYSYNEQFF
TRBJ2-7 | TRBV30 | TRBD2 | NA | TGTGCCTGGAGTGTTAGCGGGAGTAGCTACGAGCAGTACTTC | CAWSVSGSSYEQYF
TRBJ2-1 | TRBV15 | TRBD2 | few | TGTGCCACCAGCAGAGGGGGACTAGCGGGGGGTAATGAGCAGTTCTTC | CATSRGGLAGGNEQFF
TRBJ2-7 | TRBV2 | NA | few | TGTGCCAGCAGTGAACAGGGTATCAACGAGCAGTACTTC | CASSEQGINEQYF
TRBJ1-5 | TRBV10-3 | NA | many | TGTGCCATCAGTGAGTCGACCGGGGGTGATAGCAATCAGCCCCAGCATTTT | CAISESTGGDSNQPQHF
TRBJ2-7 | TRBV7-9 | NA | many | TGTGCCAGCAGCCCGCCGATAATAAGCGAGCAGTACTTC | CASSPPIISEQYF
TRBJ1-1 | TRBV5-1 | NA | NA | TGCGCCAGCAGCTTGGAAGGTACTGGGAGGGGCACTGAAGCTTTCTTT | CASSLEGTGRGTEAFF
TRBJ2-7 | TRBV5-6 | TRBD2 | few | TGTGCCAGCAGCGAGGGACTAGCGAATGAGCAGTACTTC | CASSEGLANEQYF
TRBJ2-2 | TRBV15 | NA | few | TGTGCCACCAGCAGAGATCTTTTACAAAACACCGGGGAGCTGTTTTTT | CATSRDLLQNTGELFF
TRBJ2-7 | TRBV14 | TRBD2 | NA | TGTGCCAGCAGTATGCAAAAACCCGGGGACAGTTTGGGGTCTAGCGGGAGCTCCTACGAGCAGTACTTC | CASSMQKPGDSLGSSGSSYEQYF
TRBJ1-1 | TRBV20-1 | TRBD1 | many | TGCAGCAACTACCGGGGACAGGCGAACACTGAAGCTTTCTTT | CSNYRGQANTEAFF
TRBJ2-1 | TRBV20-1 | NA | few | TGCAGTGAAGGGGCTGACAATGAGCAGTTCTTC | CSEGADNEQFF
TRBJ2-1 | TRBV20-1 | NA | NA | TGCAGTGCTCTAGCTCCCCTCTTGAGTGAGCAGTTCTTC | CSALAPLLSEQFF
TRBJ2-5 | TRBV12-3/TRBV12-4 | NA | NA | TGTGCCAGCTGTTTAAGGGGTATAGATTTAGCGGAGCCCAAAGAGACCCAGTACTTC | CASCLRGIDLAEPKETQYF
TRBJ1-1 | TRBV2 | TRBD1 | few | TGTGCCAGCAGTGAAATAGGGGACAGTACTGAAGCTTTCTTT | CASSEIGDSTEAFF
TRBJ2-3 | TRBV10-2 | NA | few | TGCGCCGGGGGGACAGAGACTAATACGCAGTATTTT | CAGGTETNTQYF
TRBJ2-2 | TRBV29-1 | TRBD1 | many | TGCAGCGTTGAAGGAGGGACAGATTACACCGGGGAGCTGTTTTTT | CSVEGGTDYTGELFF
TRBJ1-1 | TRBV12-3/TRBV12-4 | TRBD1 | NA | TGTGCCAGCAGTTCAAACAGGGGCTCGAACACTGAAGCTTTCTTT | CASSSNRGSNTEAFF
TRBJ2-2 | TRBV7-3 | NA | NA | TGTGCCAGCCGACTTTGGAGCAACACCGGGGAGCTGTTTTTT | CASRLWSNTGELFF
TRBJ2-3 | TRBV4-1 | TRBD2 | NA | TGCGCCAGCAGCCAAGATTTAACTAGCGGGAGCACAGATACGCAGTATTTT | CASSQDLTSGSTDTQYF
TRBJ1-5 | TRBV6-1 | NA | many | TGTGCCAGCAGTGAAGGGAGCGGGGGGCGACAGCCCCAGCATTTT | CASSEGSGGRQPQHF
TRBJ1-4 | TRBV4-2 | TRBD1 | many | TGTGCCAGCAGCCACTCTTCGACAGGGGCAGGAGAAAAACTGTTTTTT | CASSHSSTGAGEKLFF
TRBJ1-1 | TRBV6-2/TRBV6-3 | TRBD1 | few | TGTGCCAGCAGTAGGGTACAGGGGGCGAGGGTCACTGAAGCTTTCTTT | CASSRVQGARVTEAFF
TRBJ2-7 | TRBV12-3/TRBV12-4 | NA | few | TGTGCCAGCAGTTTAGATCGGGTATTTGGGCAGTACTTC | CASSLDRVFGQYF
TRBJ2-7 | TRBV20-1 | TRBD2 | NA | TGCAGTGCTAGCCGCCGGACTAGCGGGTACTCCTACGAGCAGTACTTC | CSASRRTSGYSYEQYF
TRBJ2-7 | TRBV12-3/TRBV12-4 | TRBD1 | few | TGTGCCAGCAGCGCTCACAGGGGCCGGACCTACGAGCAGTACTTC | CASSAHRGRTYEQYF